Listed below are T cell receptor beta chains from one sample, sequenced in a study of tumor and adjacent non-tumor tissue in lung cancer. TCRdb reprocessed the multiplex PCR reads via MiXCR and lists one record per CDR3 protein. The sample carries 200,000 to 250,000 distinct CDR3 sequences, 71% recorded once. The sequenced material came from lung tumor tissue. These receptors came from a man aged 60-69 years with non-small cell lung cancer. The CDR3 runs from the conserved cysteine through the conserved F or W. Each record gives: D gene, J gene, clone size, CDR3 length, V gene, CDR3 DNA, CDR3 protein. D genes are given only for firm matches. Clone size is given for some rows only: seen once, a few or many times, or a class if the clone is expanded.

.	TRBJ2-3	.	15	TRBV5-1	TGCGCCAGCAGCTTCCAGGGAGGAGGCACAGATACGCTGTATTTT	CASSFQGGGTDTLYF
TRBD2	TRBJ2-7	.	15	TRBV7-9	TGTGCCAGCAGCCGGTGGGAGGGACGAATCTACGAGCAGTACTTC	CASSRWEGRIYEQYF
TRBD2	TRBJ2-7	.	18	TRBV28	TGTGCCAGCAGTCGACCGGGGGGGCCATCCCGGGCCTTATACGAGCAGTACTTC	CASSRPGGPSRALYEQYF
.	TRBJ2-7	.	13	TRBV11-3	TGTGCAAGCCGCCAGGGGAGAACCTACGTGCAGTACTTC	CASRQGRTYVQYF
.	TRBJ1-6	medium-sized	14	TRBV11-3	TGTGCCAGCAGCTTAACAAGGGGTAATTCACCCCTCCACTTT	CASSLTRGNSPLHF
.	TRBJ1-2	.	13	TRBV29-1	TGCAGCGTTCGACAGGCGACTAGCTATGGCTACACCTTC	CSVRQATSYGYTF
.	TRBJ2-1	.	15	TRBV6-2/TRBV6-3	TGTGCCGGCAGCTTCGATCGGCGCGGCTACAATGAGCAGTTCTTC	CAGSFDRRGYNEQFF
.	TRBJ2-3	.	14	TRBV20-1	TGCAGTGCCCGGGTCGAGGGCCCTTCGGGTACGCCGTATTTT	CSARVEGPSGTPYF
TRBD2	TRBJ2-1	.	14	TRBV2	TGTGCCAGCAGATCGACTAGCGGGAGCTATGAGCAGTTCTTC	CASRSTSGSYEQFF
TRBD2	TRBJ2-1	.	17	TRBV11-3	TGTGGCGGCAGCCGTAGCGGGAGGGCCGCAGGCAGGAATGAGCAGTTCTTC	CGGSRSGRAAGRNEQFF
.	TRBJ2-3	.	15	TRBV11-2	TGTGCCAGTAGCAGAGAGCGGCTTAGCACAGATACGCAGTATTTT	CASSRERLSTDTQYF
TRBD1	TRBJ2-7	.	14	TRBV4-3	TGCGCCATCAGCCAAGATCTACAGGGGTACGAGCAGTACTTC	CAISQDLQGYEQYF
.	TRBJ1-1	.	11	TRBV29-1	TGCAACGGCCGCCTGGACAATGAAGCTTTCTTT	CNGRLDNEAFF
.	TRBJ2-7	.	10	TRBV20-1	TGTAGGGAGAGAGGGAACGAGCAATACTTC	CRERGNEQYF
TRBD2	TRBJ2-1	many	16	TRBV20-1	TGCAGTGCTAGCAGGGCTAGCGGGGGGGTGAGGGGTGAGCAGTTCTTC	CSASRASGGVRGEQFF
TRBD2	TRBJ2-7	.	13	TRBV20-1	TGCAGTGCTGGGACTAGCGGGAACTACGAGGAGTACTTC	CSAGTSGNYEEYF
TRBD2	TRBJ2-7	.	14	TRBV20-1	TGCAGTGCTAGAGATAAAGCGGGGGGACGCGAGCAGTACTTC	CSARDKAGGREQYF
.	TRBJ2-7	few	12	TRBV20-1	TGCAGTGCTGGGGGGGCAGGGGACGAGCAGTACTTC	CSAGGAGDEQYF
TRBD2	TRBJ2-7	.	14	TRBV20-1	TGCAGTGCTACACTAGCGAGAGGAAACTACGAGCAGTATTTC	CSATLARGNYEQYF
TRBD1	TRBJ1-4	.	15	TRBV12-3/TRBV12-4	TGTGCCAGCGGCTCATTGGACAGGATAAATGAAAAACTGTTTTTT	CASGSLDRINEKLFF
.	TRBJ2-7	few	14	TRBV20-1	TGCAGTGCTTACACGGAATTGAGCTCCTACGAGCAGTACTTC	CSAYTELSSYEQYF
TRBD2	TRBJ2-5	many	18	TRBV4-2	TGTGCCAGCAGCCAAGTTCTAGCGGGGGGATCGTACCAAGAGACCCAGTACTTC	CASSQVLAGGSYQETQYF
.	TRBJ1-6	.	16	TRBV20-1	TGCAGAGCTGGATCCGACCGGGATAGCTATAATTCACCCCTCCACTTT	CRAGSDRDSYNSPLHF
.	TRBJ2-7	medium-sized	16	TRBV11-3	TGTGCCAGCTCCGGGGTGGGGCCACTAGCCCCGTCCGAGCAGTACTTC	CASSGVGPLAPSEQYF
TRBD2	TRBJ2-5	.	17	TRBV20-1	TGCAATCCTAGAGCTCGGGAGACTAGCGGGGGGGCGCTTCCCCAGTACTTC	CNPRARETSGGALPQYF
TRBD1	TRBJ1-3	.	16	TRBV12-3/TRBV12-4	TGTGCCAGTAGTTTCGCGGGACAGGGCTCTGTAAACACCATATATTTT	CASSFAGQGSVNTIYF
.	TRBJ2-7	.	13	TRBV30	TGTGCCTGGAGTGTCCTAGACCCCTACGAGCAGTACTTC	CAWSVLDPYEQYF
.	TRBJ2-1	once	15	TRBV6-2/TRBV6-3	TGTGCCAGCAGTTCTATTGGGAAGGTCTACAATGAGCAGTTCTTC	CASSSIGKVYNEQFF
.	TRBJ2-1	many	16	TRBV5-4	TGTGCCAGCAGCCTCGGGGCAGGCCGAACACACAATGAGCAGTTCTTC	CASSLGAGRTHNEQFF
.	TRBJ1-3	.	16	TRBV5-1	TGCGCCACCAGCCCGCAACAGACCCCCTCTGGAAACACCATATATTTT	CATSPQQTPSGNTIYF
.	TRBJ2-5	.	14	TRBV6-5	TGTGCCAGCAGGGAAGGGTTCGCCGAAGAGACCCGGTACTTC	CASREGFAEETRYF
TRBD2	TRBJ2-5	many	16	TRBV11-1	TGTGCCAGCAGCTTAATTGCGGGAGTTGTCGGAGAGACCCAGTACTTC	CASSLIAGVVGETQYF
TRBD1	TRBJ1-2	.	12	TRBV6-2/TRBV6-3	TGTGCCAGCAGCCACAGGGGGCATGGCTACACCTTC	CASSHRGHGYTF
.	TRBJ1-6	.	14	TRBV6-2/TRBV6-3	TGTGCCAGCCATCCGACAGCCGACTTCCCACCCCTCCACTTT	CASHPTADFPPLHF
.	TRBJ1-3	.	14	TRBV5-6	TGTGCCAACAGATTGGGTCCCTCTGGAAACACCATATATTTT	CANRLGPSGNTIYF
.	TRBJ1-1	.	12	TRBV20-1	TGCAGTGCCCATTCAGGCATCACTGAAGCTTTCTTT	CSAHSGITEAFF
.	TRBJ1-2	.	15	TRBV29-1	TGCAGCGTTGTAAAAATCGGACAGACAGGCTATGGCTACACCTTC	CSVVKIGQTGYGYTF
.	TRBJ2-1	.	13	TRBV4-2	TGTGCCAGCAGCCCTACCATGGGGGTGGAGCAGTTCTTC	CASSPTMGVEQFF
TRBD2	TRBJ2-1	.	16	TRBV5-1	TGCGCCAGCAGCTTGGGTGGCCTAGCGGTCTACAATGAGCAGTTCTTC	CASSLGGLAVYNEQFF
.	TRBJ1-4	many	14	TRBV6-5	TGTGCCAGCAGTAAGGACAGAGCTACCCGAAAACTGTTTTTT	CASSKDRATRKLFF
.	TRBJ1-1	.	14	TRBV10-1	TGCGCCAGCAGTGAGCAGGGGACGGCCGTTGAAACTTTTTTT	CASSEQGTAVETFF
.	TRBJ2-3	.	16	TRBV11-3	TGTGCCAGCAGGCCCCTCGGGGGCGGGAGCACCGATACGCAGTATTTT	CASRPLGGGSTDTQYF
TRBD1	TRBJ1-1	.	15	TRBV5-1	TGCGCCATCAGCAAACTCCAGGGGGCGCGGACTGAAGCTTTCTTT	CAISKLQGARTEAFF
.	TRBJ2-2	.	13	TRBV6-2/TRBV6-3	TGTGCCAGCAGACAGGGATTTGGTGGGGAGCTGTTATTT	CASRQGFGGELLF
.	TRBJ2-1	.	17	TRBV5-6	TGTGCCAGCAGCTTGTTTGGACAGCTAAGCTCCTACAATGAGCAGTTCTTC	CASSLFGQLSSYNEQFF
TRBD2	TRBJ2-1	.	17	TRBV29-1	TGCAGAGTTGAACGCCGACTAGCACCCAGTTCCTACAATGAGCAGTTCTTC	CRVERRLAPSSYNEQFF
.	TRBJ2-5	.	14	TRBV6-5	TGTGCGAGCAGCCGCCGGGGGTTTCAAAAGACCCAGTACTTC	CASSRRGFQKTQYF
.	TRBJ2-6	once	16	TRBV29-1	TGCAGCGTTGAAACATATAACTCTTCTGGGGCCAACGCCCTGACTTTC	CSVETYNSSGANALTF
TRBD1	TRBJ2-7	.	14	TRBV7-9	TGTGCCAGCAGCCCATCCGGGACAGGGGGGAAGCAGTACTTC	CASSPSGTGGKQYF
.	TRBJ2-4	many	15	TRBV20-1	TGCAGTGCTAGAGATCTAGGACAGTCTAAAAACATTCAGTACTTC	CSARDLGQSKNIQYF